This T cell receptor (beta chain) comes out of a study of T-cell reconstitution after alpha-beta-depleted transplantation in children. Findings and limits, study-wide: After transplant, at about two months, alpha-beta T cells were reportedly derived from several hundred expanded graft clones. Newly produced T cells mostly accounted for T-cell counts and diversity one year post-transplant.

This clonotype has at least ten counts. Its antigen is not identified. As it was prepared, the TCRbeta library received unique molecular identifiers. TCRdb re-analysed the PCR reads in MiXCR, keeping a single row per CDR3 protein. The table has 200,000 to 250,000 distinct CDR3 sequences, approximately 8.4% seen once. The CDR3 is 14 residues long. Germline CDR1 reads MNHEY; CDR2 reads SMNVEV (reference sequence). The V end lost 6 bases, the J end lost 0 bases, and 10 bases lay between the germline ends. This receptor was taken from a male patient aged 2-15 years who had a stem cell transplant for acute myeloid leukemia, so the T cells may come from the graft donor. The sequences come from PBMCs, mostly from graft donor cells, collected 360 days after TCRalphabeta/CD19-depleted stem cell transplant. The chain employs TRBV27 and TRBJ2-3; D possibly corresponds to TRBD1 (6 bases). CDR3 loop: CASSQDRSTDTQYF. The CDR3 region has the DNA TGTGCCAGCAGCCAAGACAGGAGCACAGATACGCAGTATTTT.